This TCR beta chain was recorded in a study of blood T cell repertoires in COVID-19. The data were produced by immunoSEQ multiplex PCR, yet TCRdb's version contains in-frame clones alone and is incomplete. The repertoire holds some 290,000 clones, with approximately 91% as singletons. Germline lookup yields CDR1 SGDLS and CDR2 YYNGEE. Deletions cut 3 bases from V and 2 bases from J, with 12 bases between. The CDR3 loop spans 15 amino acids. Enrolled through a virtual design, the participants were between 18 and 89 years of age and came from fewer than 30 US areas. The chain joins TRBV9 to TRBJ2-1, with D perhaps matching TRBD2 (6 bases). This clonotype was sampled from a woman in her 40s with acute COVID-19. The source material was PBMCs or T cells enriched from blood (not recorded which). The CDR3 DNA reads TGTGCCAGCAGCGATTCCGGGACTCCCTACAATGAGCAGTTCTTC. This sequence encodes CASSDSGTPYNEQFF.